Below, one T cell receptor (beta chain) is given with its context. The count of this clone is one. The antigen this receptor binds is unknown. One base away there is no much larger clone; base qualities are not given. The data belong to a study of blood T cell repertoires in COVID-19 (dated by TCRdb to 2020 to 2022). Background on the whole study: The collaborator samples originated in the United States, Italy and Spain and spanned the acute and convalescent phases of COVID-19. The prospective study material was composed of cDNA or gDNA derived from T cells, B-cell-depleted T cells, or PBMCs. Deeply sampled blood TCRbeta repertoires from subjects exposed to, actively infected with, or recovered from COVID-19 were included in the dataset. A freely available public database, intended as a resource for researchers studying the immune response to SARS-CoV-2, is where the repertoires were released. The samples were drawn from two sources: the first 160 participants of the ongoing ImmuneRACE study, and about 1,300 subjects contributed by 6 global collaborators. The sample metadata nearly always contained a de-identified subject ID, COVID-19 status, age in years and sex. Where HLA class I and class II types were available, the types were taken from metadata supplied by the sample provider, not from assay-based typing.

The junction shows trimming of 5 bases on V and 3 bases on J, and the gene matches do not reach 7 bases of it. The CDR3 spans 15 residues, from the cysteine through the phenylalanine. Only the CDR3 part of the read is kept: 45 bases, read in frame from the first base. The germline V gene supplies CDR1 MNHEY and CDR2 SVGAGI. Whole blood was collected in K2EDTA tubes by collaborating institutions according to the institutions' own protocols. For TCRbeta analysis, collaborators shipped samples in one of three forms: frozen whole blood, isolated PBMCs, or DNA extracted from either of those sample types. TCRbeta CDR3 regions were amplified from genomic DNA using the immunoSEQ Assay, a bias-controlled multiplex PCR. Per the original workflow: The number of nucleated cells in each sample was estimated from the amplification of reference gene primers within the assay. To quantify the absolute abundance of each unique TCRbeta CDR3 rearrangement, sequence reads were collapsed and filtered. Productive Simpson clonality was computed per sample as the square root of Simpson's diversity index over productive rearrangements. The immuneACCESS repertoire file appears here via TCRdb, limited to in-frame rearrangements. These files lack a portion of the clones; in checked studies, under half of the deficit traces to unresolved V genes, and the cause of the others is not known. That table supplies the V and J calls and clone size; D and trimming were determined from the DNA. The sample table holds over 80,000 clones, of which about four fifths were seen once. Jointly, the top ten make up around 18% of the sample.

Overall results and qualifications from the work: The amount of clinical and demographic metadata varied by source and participant and was provided uncurated.

The chain was built from TRBV6-5 and TRBJ2-1, with 7 bases matching TRBD1. The source is a woman at least 80 years old with active or convalescent COVID-19. The sequencing sample was made of peripheral blood. The CDR3 reads as follows: CASSRGRKGYNEQFF. The sequence in DNA is TGTGCCAGCAGTAGGGGGCGCAAGGGCTACAATGAGCAGTTCTTC.